The 32 T cell receptor beta chains below were found in one sample sequenced in a study of T cells in Graves' hyperthyroidism and ophthalmopathy. Using RNA transcripts as the source, TCR beta CDR3 regions were amplified. The primer set for the first-round RT-PCR of the TCR CDR3 was HTBI. TCRdb reanalysed the multiplex PCR reads using MiXCR and keeps one entry per CDR3 protein. The repertoire holds approximately 610,000 distinct CDR3 sequences, with approximately 15% as singletons. Sequenced input: blood. All receptors come from a middle-aged woman with Graves' ophthalmopathy.

This clonotype has a count of ten or more. V gene TRBV6-2 or TRBV6-3 combines with J gene TRBJ2-7; TRBD1 agrees at 9 bases. The germline CDR1 and CDR2 sequences are MNHEY and SVGEGT. CDR3 length: 15 residues. Trimming took 6 bases from V and 5 from J; bases not matched to a gene: 11. The CDR3 coding sequence is TGTGCCAGCAGGAACAGGGGGCCCCCTCGACACGAGCAGTACTTC. It codes for CASRNRGPPRHEQYF.

This clonotype was counted ten times or more. The chain carries TRBV7-8 and TRBJ2-5; 9 positions agree with TRBD1. Germline V gene sequence: CDR1 SGHVS, CDR2 FQNEAQ. The CDR3 is 16 residues long. The trim removed 2 bases at V and 2 bases at J, leaving 6 bases unmatched. The CDR3 region is CASSLSGTGSQETQYF. DNA for the CDR3: TGTGCCAGCAGCTTATCCGGGACAGGGTCGCAAGAGACCCAGTACTTC.

The J gene is TRBJ2-5, the V gene TRBV9; D perhaps matches TRBD2 (6 bases). The V gene lost 6 bases and the J gene lost 4 bases, with 16 bases spanning the gap. CDR1 and CDR2 from the germline V gene are SGDLS and YYNGEE. This CDR3 is built from 14 residues. CDR3 bases: TGTGCCAGCACCCCTCGGGAGTTAGGAGAGACCCAGTACTTC. Amino acid sequence: CASTPRELGETQYF.

This clonotype came up many times. The V and J genes are TRBV20-1 and TRBJ2-7; 9 nucleotides line up with TRBD1. Germline CDR1 and CDR2: DFQATT and SNEGSKA (reference sequence). V lost 3 bases to trimming and J lost 6 bases; unmatched junction nucleotides: 6. The CDR3 loop spans 13 amino acids. The CDR3 region has the DNA TGCAGTGCTAGGGGACAGGGATCTCGCGAGCAGTACTTC. This sequence encodes CSARGQGSREQYF.

This clonotype was counted many times. The CDR3 bases are TGTGCCAGCAGTTTACGAGGACTACCCACAGATACGCAGTATTTT. This sequence encodes CASSLRGLPTDTQYF. The chain links TRBV27 to TRBJ2-3; perhaps TRBD2 as D (6 bases). Trimming removed 2 bases from V and 2 bases from J, with 11 bases in between. The CDR3 covers 15 residues. Germline lookup yields CDR1 MNHEY and CDR2 SMNVEV (reference sequence).

The DNA of the CDR3 is TGCGCCAGCTTCGACGGGGAAGACACTGAAGCTTTCTTT. Residues: CASFDGEDTEAFF. This chain connects TRBV5-1 to TRBJ1-1; D unclear. The CDR3 contains 13 residues. Looked up from germline, CDR1 is SGHRS and CDR2 is YFSETQ. V lost 7 bases and J 3 bases, leaving 13 bases between the germline ends.

Comment on this clonotype: A junction end diverges from the germline sequence, so it may reflect a read error. The genes are TRBV7-3 and TRBJ2-2; no reliable D call. Germline V gene sequence: CDR1 SGHTA, CDR2 FQGTGA. The CDR3 has 14 amino acids. Written as DNA, the CDR3 is TGCGCCAGCAGCCAAATTAGGGCTTCCGGGGAGCTGTTTTTT. Its translation is CASSQIRASGELFF.

This clonotype was counted many times. The genes are TRBV19 and TRBJ1-5; D not resolved. The CDR3 contains 16 residues. The V gene lost 5 bases and the J gene lost 5 bases, with 19 bases spanning the gap. Germline V CDR1 and CDR2: LNHDA, SQIVND (reference sequence). CDR3 residues: CASSPDIAGDYQPQHF. CDR3 nucleotide sequence: TGTGCCAGTAGTCCCGATATTGCGGGCGATTATCAGCCCCAGCATTTT.

This clonotype showed up just a few times. This chain joins TRBV9 and TRBJ2-7, with D perhaps TRBD1 (6 bases). The V gene lost 4 bases and the J gene lost 5 bases, with 13 bases spanning the gap. CDR3 length equals 13 residues. The germline CDR1 and CDR2 sequences are SGDLS and YYNGEE. CDR3 sequence: CASSHTTGDEQYF. CDR3 bases: TGTGCCAGCAGCCATACGACAGGCGACGAGCAGTACTTC. Based on the CDR3 plus reference TRBV9 and TRBJ2-7, the full variable domain is DSGVTQTPKHLITATGQRVTLRCSPRSGDLSVYWYQQSLDQGLQFLIQYYNGEERAKGNILERFSAQQFPDLHSELNLSSLELGDSALYFCASSHTTGDEQYFGPGTRLTVT.

This clonotype has at least ten counts. V gene TRBV12-3 or TRBV12-4 combines with J gene TRBJ1-3; no clear D. The V and J ends lost 5 bases and 0 bases respectively, with 14 bases between them. This CDR3 contains 16 residues. CDR3 sequence: CASSRGPDPSGNTIYF. Written as DNA, the CDR3 is TGTGCCAGCAGTCGCGGGCCCGACCCCTCTGGAAACACCATATATTTT.

This clonotype was recorded at least ten times. The CDR3 is CSARELTGYEQYF. In DNA, the CDR3 is TGCAGTGCTAGAGAGCTGACAGGCTACGAGCAGTACTTC. The V call is TRBV20-1, the J call TRBJ2-7; TRBD1 might be the D (6 bases). Germline CDR1 is DFQATT and CDR2 is SNEGSKA (reference sequence). This CDR3 has 13 residues. The V end was cut by 0 bases, the J end by 3 bases, with 9 bases between.

As DNA, the CDR3 is TGTGCCAGCAGTTCGCCACCGATGGGGGAGACCCAGTACTTC. Its translation: CASSSPPMGETQYF. The chain joins TRBV12-3 or TRBV12-4 to TRBJ2-5; no clear D gene. V gave up 4 bases and J gave up 5 bases, with 14 bases separating them. CDR3 length: 14 residues.

This clonotype was observed many times. This chain connects TRBV5-8 to TRBJ2-5; 8 nucleotides line up with TRBD2. V trimming: 0 bases; J trimming: 4 bases; junction bases outside the gene matches: 5. The V gene's germline CDR1 is SGHTS and CDR2 YDEGEE. This CDR3 has 15 residues. The CDR3 coding sequence is TGTGCCAGCAGCTTGGCCAGCGGGAGACGAGAGACCCAGTACTTC. As protein: CASSLASGRRETQYF.

This clonotype was recorded a few times. This CDR3 is CASSLPSGSNTGELFF. CDR3 in DNA: TGCGCCAGCAGCTTACCTAGCGGGAGCAACACCGGGGAGCTGTTTTTT. This chain joins TRBV5-1 and TRBJ2-2; 10 bases align to TRBD2. This CDR3 contains 16 residues. The V gene's germline CDR1 is SGHRS and CDR2 YFSETQ. The ends lost 2 bases at V and 2 bases at J; junction bases unmatched: 3.

This clonotype appeared many times. The chain joins TRBV6-1 to TRBJ2-2, with D perhaps TRBD1 (5 bases). Germline-derived CDR1 and CDR2 are MNHNS and SASEGT. The V and J ends lost 6 bases and 4 bases respectively, with 6 bases between them. The CDR3 has 12 residues. The CDR3 DNA is TGTGCCAGCAGCGACAGCACCGGGGAGCTGTTTTTT. Translation: CASSDSTGELFF.

This clonotype has at least ten counts. The chain employs TRBV29-1 and TRBJ2-5; 9 bases are a match to TRBD2. The germline gives CDR1 SQVTM, CDR2 ANQGSEA. J was trimmed by 1 base and V by 7 bases; bases with no gene match: 7. This CDR3 is built from 14 residues. The CDR3 coding sequence is TGCAGCGGGAGGAGCGGGAGGACCCAAGAGACCCAGTACTTC. This codes for CSGRSGRTQETQYF.

This clonotype occurred a few times. The rearrangement joins TRBV20-1 to TRBJ2-2; D gene uncertain. The V end lost 6 bases, the J end lost 0 bases, and 11 bases lay between the germline ends. The CDR3 runs 14 residues. Germline V gives CDR1 DFQATT, CDR2 SNEGSKA (reference sequence). CDR3 in amino acids: CSALYDANTGELFF. CDR3 sequence (DNA): TGCAGTGCACTCTACGATGCGAACACCGGGGAGCTGTTTTTT.

This clonotype was found many times. The V and J genes are TRBV11-1 and TRBJ2-1, with D tentatively TRBD2 (5 bases). Germline CDR1 and CDR2: SGHAT and FQDESV (reference sequence). The CDR3 covers 15 residues. V was cut by 0 bases and J by 2 bases, with 8 bases left in between. The CDR3 sequence: CASSLAGVAYNEQFF. CDR3 bases: TGTGCCAGCAGCTTAGCGGGAGTGGCCTACAATGAGCAGTTCTTC.

The table lists this clonotype with many counts. The genes are TRBV28 and TRBJ1-1, with TRBD1 as a possible D gene (5 bases). In germline, CDR1 is MDHEN, CDR2 SYDVKM. Trimming took off 5 bases at V and 4 bases at J, with 11 bases between the two ends. This CDR3 has 13 amino acids. CDR3 loop: CASSQGAGTEAFF. The CDR3, as DNA: TGTGCCAGCAGTCAGGGCGCGGGCACTGAAGCTTTCTTT. Together with reference TRBV28 and TRBJ1-1, the CDR3 gives the full variable domain: DVKVTQSSRYLVKRTGEKVFLECVQDMDHENMFWYRQDPGLGLRLIYFSYDVKMKEKGDIPEGYSVSREKKERFSLILESASTNQTSMYLCASSQGAGTEAFFGQGTRLTVV.

The chain employs TRBV10-3 and TRBJ2-2; TRBD2 aligns across 8 bases. The CDR3 sequence is 14 residues long. Losses at the gene ends were 2 bases for V and 6 bases for J; bases not matched to a gene: 2. Per germline, CDR1 ENHRY and CDR2 SYGVKD. CDR3 sequence (DNA): TGTGCCATCAGTGAGCGGGAGGGCCCCGGGGAGCTGTTTTTT. Translation: CAISEREGPGELFF.

The chain recombines TRBV28 with TRBJ2-5; D gene unclear. V was pared by 8 bases and J by 5 bases, with 15 bases between. This CDR3 contains 13 residues. CDR1 is MDHEN and CDR2 is SYDVKM in the germline V gene. The CDR3 DNA sequence: TGTGCCAGCTCCCCAAGCAGAAAGGAGACCCAGTACTTC. It yields the protein CASSPSRKETQYF.

This clonotype was found a few times. The chain employs TRBV19 and TRBJ1-5, with D hard to call. Germline V CDR1 and CDR2: LNHDA, SQIVND (reference sequence). This CDR3 contains 16 residues. V was pared by 4 bases and J by 4 bases, with 17 bases between. CDR3 loop: CASSRPGGHGNQPQHF. The CDR3 DNA follows: TGTGCCAGTAGTAGGCCTGGCGGGCATGGGAATCAGCCCCAGCATTTT. The whole variable domain, filled in from reference TRBV19 and TRBJ1-5, reads DGGITQSPKYLFRKEGQNVTLSCEQNLNHDAMYWYRQDPGQGLRLIYYSQIVNDFQKGDIAEGYSVSREKKESFPLTVTSAQKNPTAFYLCASSRPGGHGNQPQHFGDGTRLSIL.

The chain carries TRBV18 and TRBJ2-4, with D perhaps matching TRBD1 (6 bases). V lost 6 bases and J 2 bases, leaving 11 bases between the germline ends. The CDR3 totals 14 residues. The germline V gene encodes CDR1 KGHSH and CDR2 LQKENI. The CDR3 here is CASSPTGSKNIQYF. The CDR3 DNA reads as TGTGCCAGCTCCCCAACAGGGTCCAAAAACATTCAGTACTTC.

This clonotype turned up a few times. The V call is TRBV19, the J call TRBJ2-2; maybe TRBD1 (5 bases). V lost 2 bases and J 2 bases, leaving 6 bases between the germline ends. Per the germline V gene, CDR1 is LNHDA and CDR2 is SQIVND (reference sequence). The CDR3 extends over 14 amino acids. The CDR3 sequence: CASSIQGNTGELFF. CDR3 sequence (DNA): TGTGCCAGTAGTATACAGGGCAACACCGGGGAGCTGTTTTTT.

In this sample, this clonotype turned up many times. The V call is TRBV28, the J call TRBJ1-5; no clear D. The germline V gene has CDR1 MDHEN and CDR2 SYDVKM. Trimming removed 8 bases at V and 0 bases at J, with 14 bases between. This CDR3 comprises 15 residues. The CDR3 loop is CASEGLGNSNQPQHF. For the CDR3, the DNA is TGTGCCAGCGAGGGATTGGGGAATAGCAATCAGCCCCAGCATTTT.

This clonotype was picked up many times. The CDR3 DNA reads as TGTGCCTGGAGTGTACAACTAGTGGGGGAGACCCAGTACTTC. Amino acids: CAWSVQLVGETQYF. This chain connects TRBV30 to TRBJ2-5; D may be TRBD2 (5 bases). Trimming shortened V by 0 bases and J by 5 bases, and 13 bases separated the two germline ends. This CDR3 is built from 14 residues. CDR1 is GTSNPN, CDR2 SVGIG, per germline (reference sequence). The full variable domain, in which reference TRBV30 and TRBJ2-5 provide the parts outside the CDR3, is SQTIHQWPATLVQPVGSPLSLECTVEGTSNPNLYWYRQAAGRGLQLLFYSVGIGQISSEVPQNLSASRPQDRQFILSSKKLLLSDSGFYLCAWSVQLVGETQYFGPGTRLLVL.

This clonotype came up many times. The chain is built from TRBV9 and TRBJ2-5; 9 bases line up with TRBD2. V shed 3 bases, J shed 5 bases, and the junction held 8 bases outside the gene matches. Germline V CDR1 and CDR2: SGDLS, YYNGEE. The CDR3 has 15 amino acids. This chain's CDR3 is CASSGGLAPGETQYF. The CDR3 region has the DNA TGTGCCAGCAGCGGGGGACTAGCCCCGGGTGAGACCCAGTACTTC. Variable domain in full (rest from reference TRBV9 and TRBJ2-5): DSGVTQTPKHLITATGQRVTLRCSPRSGDLSVYWYQQSLDQGLQFLIQYYNGEERAKGNILERFSAQQFPDLHSELNLSSLELGDSALYFCASSGGLAPGETQYFGPGTRLLVL.

The sample holds many counts of this clonotype. The rearrangement uses TRBV5-1 and TRBJ2-7; 7 nucleotides line up with TRBD2. The germline gives CDR1 SGHRS, CDR2 YFSETQ. The CDR3 totals 16 residues. With V trimmed by 2 bases and J by 2 bases, 10 bases remained unmatched. The CDR3 loop is CASSFPLGGSAYEQYF. The CDR3 DNA follows: TGCGCCAGCAGCTTTCCCCTGGGAGGGAGCGCCTACGAGCAGTACTTC.

This clonotype was counted ten times or more. The V and J genes are TRBV6-2 or TRBV6-3 and TRBJ2-7; TRBD1 matches at 7 bases. V was clipped by 4 bases and J by 0 bases; unmatched bases: 3. The CDR3 runs to 14 residues. The germline V gene encodes CDR1 MNHEY and CDR2 SVGEGT. CDR3 protein: CASSSHRGSYEQYF. CDR3 coding DNA: TGTGCCAGCAGTTCCCACAGGGGCTCCTACGAGCAGTACTTC.

This clonotype was detected ten times or more. This chain uses TRBV30 with TRBJ1-1, with no clear D. Trimming cost V 8 bases and J 3 bases, with 7 bases left between them. The length of the CDR3 is 10 residues. Germline V gives CDR1 GTSNPN, CDR2 SVGIG (reference sequence). The CDR3 DNA reads as TGTGCCGCGTCCCACACTGAAGCTTTCTTT. The encoded protein is CAASHTEAFF. The variable domain in full, completed from reference TRBV30 and TRBJ1-1, reads SQTIHQWPATLVQPVGSPLSLECTVEGTSNPNLYWYRQAAGRGLQLLFYSVGIGQISSEVPQNLSASRPQDRQFILSSKKLLLSDSGFYLCAASHTEAFFGQGTRLTVV.

This clonotype came up many times. The chain links TRBV11-1 to TRBJ2-5, with D possibly TRBD1 on 5 matching bases. The CDR3 is 17 amino acids. The germline CDR1 and CDR2 sequences are SGHAT and FQDESV (reference sequence). V lost 1 base, J lost 2 bases, and 17 bases lay in between. The CDR3 loop reads CASSLGRVVPKQETQYF. For the CDR3, the DNA is TGTGCCAGCAGCTTAGGCAGGGTCGTACCGAAGCAAGAGACCCAGTACTTC.

This clonotype was observed a handful of times. The rearrangement joins TRBV20-1 to TRBJ2-5, with TRBD1 matching over 7 bases. This CDR3 has 15 amino acids. Germline V gene lookup returns CDR1 DFQATT and CDR2 SNEGSKA (reference sequence). V lost 0 bases, J lost 1 base, and 5 bases stayed unmatched. The CDR3 region has the DNA TGCAGTGCTAGAGACTCGGGACAGCTCCAAGAGACCCAGTACTTC. This sequence encodes CSARDSGQLQETQYF.